This TCR beta chain was obtained from a study of sequential checkpoint blockade in melanoma. Study-wide background: Maintenance nivolumab came after either treatment sequence. After nivolumab or ipilimumab alone, about two dozen patients had week-13 rebiopsies. Study-wide results and limits: Patients with week-13 increases in T-cell fraction and clonality benefited about 30 times more often.

Sample treatment: randomized to nivolumab then ipilimumab (arm A) or the reverse (arm B). DNA-damaging chemotherapy had not been given to any patient beforehand. Comment on this clone: The target antigen is unknown.

The repertoire was sequenced with immunoSEQ multiplex PCR; TCRdb's copy has only in-frame clones and lacks some. The table has about 5,000 clones, approximately 30% seen once. The germline V gene has CDR1 MNHGY and CDR2 SAAAGT. The CDR3 contains 16 residues. Trimming cost V 5 bases and J 2 bases; bases outside gene matches: 9. The chain has TRBV6-8 and TRBJ2-1; TRBD2 agrees at 7 bases. Sequences were derived from tumor tissue (inferred from file names), sampled from a patient given nivolumab and ipilimumab in sequence. The clonotype was recovered from a human donor with melanoma. This CDR3 is CASSRQSSGPYNEQFF. Written as DNA, the CDR3 is TGTGCCAGCAGTCGCCAGTCTAGCGGCCCCTACAATGAGCAGTTCTTC.